The next 9 T cell receptor beta chains were all read from a single sample in a study of Tregs in tolerant kidney transplant recipients. Sequenced by immunoSEQ multiplex PCR; TCRdb stores in-frame clones only, minus some. Of around 120,000 clones in the sample, almost 95% were seen once. Material for sequencing was CD4+ T cells from blood. The source is a human donor in good health.

To note about this clone: One end of the junction does not line up with germline, which may come from a read error. J is TRBJ2-1 and V is TRBV7-3; 8 bases fit TRBD2. This CDR3 is 12 amino acids long. The V gene's germline CDR1 is SGHTA and CDR2 FQGTGA. The CDR3 sequence is CASSHPGLGLVF. For the CDR3, the DNA is TGTGCCAGCAGTCATCCGGGACTAGGTTTGGTCTTC.

The chain joins TRBV7-6 to TRBJ2-2; D is unresolved. The CDR3 runs to 18 residues. Trimming shortened V by 5 bases and J by 6 bases, and 25 bases separated the two germline ends. CDR1 is SGHVS and CDR2 is FNYEAQ in the germline V gene. The CDR3 coding sequence is TGTGCCAGCAGCCCGATCGGGCATACTACCTCTCTTTCCGGGGAGCTGTTTTTT. Amino acids: CASSPIGHTTSLSGELFF.

The chain uses TRBV6-1 and TRBJ2-7; D gene ambiguous. The germline V gene has CDR1 MNHNS and CDR2 SASEGT. Trimming stripped 0 bases from V and 6 bases from J, with 9 bases between. This CDR3 is built from 13 residues. The CDR3 bases are TGTGCCAGCAGTGAAGCGCCTGCCTTCGAGCAGTACTTC. This translates into CASSEAPAFEQYF.

The rearrangement uses TRBV7-3 and TRBJ2-7; D remains ambiguous. Germline-derived CDR1 and CDR2 are SGHTA and FQGTGA. The CDR3 extends over 14 amino acids. The ends were cut back, 5 bases at V and 1 base at J, with 12 bases in the middle. CDR3 coding DNA: TGTGCCAGCAGCCCCCGGGCGAATTCCTACGAGCAGTACTTC. Its protein product is CASSPRANSYEQYF.

The CDR3 coding sequence is TGTGCCAGTACCTTAAGGAGGGAAAACACCGGGGAGCTGTTTTTT. Its translation is CASTLRRENTGELFF. The chain joins TRBV19 to TRBJ2-2, with D possibly being TRBD2 (6 bases). The V end lost 7 bases, the J end lost 2 bases, and 14 bases lay between the germline ends. This CDR3 region has 15 residues. From germline, CDR1 is LNHDA and CDR2 SQIVND (reference sequence).

The rearrangement uses TRBV19 and TRBJ2-4; TRBD1 aligns across 11 bases. Looked up from germline, CDR1 is LNHDA and CDR2 is SQIVND (reference sequence). This CDR3 has 15 amino acids. The trim removed 7 bases at V and 8 bases at J, leaving 10 bases unmatched. The CDR3 protein is CASMGRGTGGYIQYF. For the CDR3, the DNA is TGTGCCAGTATGGGCCGGGGGACAGGGGGATACATTCAGTACTTC.

CDR3 sequence reads: CASSADSGANVLTF. In DNA form, the CDR3 reads TGTGCCAGCTCAGCAGACTCTGGGGCCAACGTCCTGACTTTC. The chain combines TRBV18 with TRBJ2-6; D is undetermined. This CDR3 contains 14 residues. V gave up 5 bases and J gave up 0 bases, with 5 bases separating them. From germline, CDR1 is KGHSH and CDR2 LQKENI.

The chain is built from TRBV5-4 and TRBJ2-7, with D possibly TRBD1 on 5 matching bases. This CDR3 is built from 13 residues. Deletions cut 4 bases from V and 2 bases from J, with 10 bases between. In germline, CDR1 is SGHNT, CDR2 YYREEE (reference sequence). The CDR3 spells CASSPRTTYEQYF. The CDR3 coding sequence is TGTGCCAGCAGCCCAAGGACAACCTACGAGCAGTACTTC.

V gene TRBV10-1 combines with J gene TRBJ2-7, with D tentatively TRBD2 (6 bases). Germline V CDR1 and CDR2: WNHNN, SYGVQD (reference sequence). V was shortened by 5 bases and J by 6 bases, with 17 bases between the two germline ends. This CDR3 is built from 14 residues. The CDR3 is CASSQAGSALEQYF. Here the CDR3 DNA reads TGCGCCAGCAGTCAAGCGGGTTCGGCCCTCGAGCAGTACTTC.